Described below is a single T cell receptor (beta chain) sequence and its context. This entry belongs to a study of T cell changes during pregnancy in multiple sclerosis. Trimming cost V 0 bases and J 9 bases; bases outside gene matches: 10. CDR3 size: 17 residues. Germline V lookup: CDR1 SGHAT, CDR2 FQNNGV. Data came from immunoSEQ multiplex PCR; TCRdb stores just in-frame clones and leaves some out. The profile shows some 27,000 clones, roughly nine tenths of them singletons. The genes are TRBV11-2 and TRBJ2-1; TRBD2 aligns across 11 bases. The clonotype was recovered from a female donor in good health, enrolled as a control in a pregnancy study. The specimen comprised CD4+ T cells from peripheral blood mononuclear cells, sampled in the first trimester of pregnancy. CDR3 DNA sequence: TGTGCCAGCAGCTTAGAGGCTAGCGGGGGGCGGGCGAGTGAGCAGTTCTTC. Translated, it gives CASSLEASGGRASEQFF.